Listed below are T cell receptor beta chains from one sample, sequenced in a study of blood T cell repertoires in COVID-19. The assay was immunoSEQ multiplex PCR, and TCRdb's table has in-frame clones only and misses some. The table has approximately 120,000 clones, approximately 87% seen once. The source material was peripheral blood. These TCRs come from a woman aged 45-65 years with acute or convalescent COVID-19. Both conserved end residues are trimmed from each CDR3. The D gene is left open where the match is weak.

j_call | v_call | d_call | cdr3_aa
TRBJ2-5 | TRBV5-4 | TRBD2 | ASSLGLAGKETQY
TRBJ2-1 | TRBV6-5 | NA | ASSYSDRYNEQF
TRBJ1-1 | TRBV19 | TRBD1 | ASSMRNDRANTEAF
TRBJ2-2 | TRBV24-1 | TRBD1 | ATSEPPGQGARTGELF
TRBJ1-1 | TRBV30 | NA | AWMFRGGNREAF
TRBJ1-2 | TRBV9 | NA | ASSVGLDYGYT
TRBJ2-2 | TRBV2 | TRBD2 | ASTFSGGFTGELF
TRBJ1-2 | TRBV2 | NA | ASSEEMRSHYGYT
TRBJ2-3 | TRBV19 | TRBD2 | ASSIFAGGPTDTQY
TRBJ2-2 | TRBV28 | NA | ASSAPGWGELF
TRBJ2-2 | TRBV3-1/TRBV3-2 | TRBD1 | ASSPTPGQGNTGELF
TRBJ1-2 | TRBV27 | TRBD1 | ASSARGSLISGYT
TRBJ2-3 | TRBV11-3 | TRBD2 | ATSSGGHTDTQY
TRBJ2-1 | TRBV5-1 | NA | ASSLKGRWDEQF
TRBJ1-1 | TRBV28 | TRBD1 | ASSSPPGTGNTEAF
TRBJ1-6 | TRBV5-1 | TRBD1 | ASSPTGAVGNSPLH
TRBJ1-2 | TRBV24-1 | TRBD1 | ATSDPGQGNGYT
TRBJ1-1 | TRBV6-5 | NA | ASSRTLGNTEAF
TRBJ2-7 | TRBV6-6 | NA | ASRKRGGTYEQY
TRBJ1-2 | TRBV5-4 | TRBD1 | ASSFGQGVYGYT
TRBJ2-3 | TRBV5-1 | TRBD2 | ASLSGGAGDTQY
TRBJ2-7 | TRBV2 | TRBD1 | ASSSDRSYEQY
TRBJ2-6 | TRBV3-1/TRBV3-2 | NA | ASSLSSGANVLT
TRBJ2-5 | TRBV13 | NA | ASSFARAETQY
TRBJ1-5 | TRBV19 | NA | ASKFSQLNQPQH
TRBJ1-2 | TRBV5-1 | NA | ASSLRRESLYGYT
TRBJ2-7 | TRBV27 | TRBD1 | ASSSSTTGYYEQY
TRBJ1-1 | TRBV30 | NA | AWSLPASRGEAF
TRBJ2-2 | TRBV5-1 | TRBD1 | ATRTGLESGELF
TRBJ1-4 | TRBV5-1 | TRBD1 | ASSLEDTTGGFEKLF
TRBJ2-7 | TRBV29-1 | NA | SVEEGDYHAREQY
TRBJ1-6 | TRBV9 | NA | ASSVYGSYNSPLH
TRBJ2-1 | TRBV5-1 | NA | ASSLGGGYNEQF
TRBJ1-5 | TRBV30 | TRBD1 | AWSVGDRQPQH
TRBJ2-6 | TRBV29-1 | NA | SVEDQGTYGSSGANVLT
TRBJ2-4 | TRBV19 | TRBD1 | ASSPTGEAKNIQY
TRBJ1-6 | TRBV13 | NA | ASSLDRNSPLH